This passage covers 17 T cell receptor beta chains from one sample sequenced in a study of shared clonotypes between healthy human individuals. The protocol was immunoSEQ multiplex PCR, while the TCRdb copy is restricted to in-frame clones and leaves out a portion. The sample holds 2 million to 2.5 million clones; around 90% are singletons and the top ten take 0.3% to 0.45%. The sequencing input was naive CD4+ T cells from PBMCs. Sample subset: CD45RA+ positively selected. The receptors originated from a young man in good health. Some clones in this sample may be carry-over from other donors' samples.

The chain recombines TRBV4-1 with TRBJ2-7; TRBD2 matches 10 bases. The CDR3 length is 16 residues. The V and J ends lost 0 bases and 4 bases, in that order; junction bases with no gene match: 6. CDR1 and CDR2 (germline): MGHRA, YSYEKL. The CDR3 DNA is TGCGCCAGCAGCCAAGAGGGGCTAGCGGGAGCTTACGAGCAGTACTTC. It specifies CASSQEGLAGAYEQYF.

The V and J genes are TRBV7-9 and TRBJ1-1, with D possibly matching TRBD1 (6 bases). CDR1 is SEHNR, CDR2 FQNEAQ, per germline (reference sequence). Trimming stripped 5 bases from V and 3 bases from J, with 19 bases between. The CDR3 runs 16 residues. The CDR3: CASSPSGGGLHTEAFF. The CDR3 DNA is TGTGCCAGCAGCCCCTCCGGGGGGGGGCTTCACACTGAAGCTTTCTTT.

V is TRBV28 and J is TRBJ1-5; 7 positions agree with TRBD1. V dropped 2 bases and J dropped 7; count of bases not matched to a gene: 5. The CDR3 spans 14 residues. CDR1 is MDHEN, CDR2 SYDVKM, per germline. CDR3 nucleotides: TGTGCCAGCAGTTTAATTAGGGGGCAGCAGCCCCAGCATTTT. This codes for CASSLIRGQQPQHF.

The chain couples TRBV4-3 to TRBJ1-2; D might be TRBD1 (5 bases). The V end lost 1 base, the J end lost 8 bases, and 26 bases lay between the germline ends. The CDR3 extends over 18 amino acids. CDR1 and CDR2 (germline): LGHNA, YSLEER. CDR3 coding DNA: TGCGCCAGCAGCCAAGTGGTTGGAGGGACCATCGCAAGGAAAGGCTACACCTTC. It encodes CASSQVVGGTIARKGYTF.

DNA of the CDR3: TGCGCCAGCAGCCAATTTCCTCGGACGGGGGGAAACATTCAGTACTTC. Translating it yields CASSQFPRTGGNIQYF. The chain recombines TRBV4-1 with TRBJ2-4; 7 bases map to TRBD2. V gave up 2 bases and J gave up 6 bases; unmatched junction bases: 10. The CDR3 sequence is 16 residues long. CDR1 is MGHRA and CDR2 is YSYEKL in the germline V gene.

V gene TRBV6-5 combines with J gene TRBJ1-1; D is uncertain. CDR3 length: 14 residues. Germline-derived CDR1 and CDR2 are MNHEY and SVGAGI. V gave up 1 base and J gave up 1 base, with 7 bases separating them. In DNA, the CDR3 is TGTGCCAGCAGTTACTACGGAGGGAACACTGAAGCTTTCTTT. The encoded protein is CASSYYGGNTEAFF.

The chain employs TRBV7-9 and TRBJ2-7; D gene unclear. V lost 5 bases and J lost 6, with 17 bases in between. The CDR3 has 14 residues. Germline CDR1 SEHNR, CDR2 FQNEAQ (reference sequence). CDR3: CASSRRTVGAEQYF. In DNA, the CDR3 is TGTGCCAGCAGCCGCCGGACGGTGGGTGCCGAGCAGTACTTC.

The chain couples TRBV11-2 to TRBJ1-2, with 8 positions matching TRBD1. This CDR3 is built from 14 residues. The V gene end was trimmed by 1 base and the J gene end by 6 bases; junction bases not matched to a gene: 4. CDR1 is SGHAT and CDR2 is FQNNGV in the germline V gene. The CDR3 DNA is TGTGCCAGCAGCTTAGGACAGGGGCGAGATGGCTACACCTTC. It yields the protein CASSLGQGRDGYTF.

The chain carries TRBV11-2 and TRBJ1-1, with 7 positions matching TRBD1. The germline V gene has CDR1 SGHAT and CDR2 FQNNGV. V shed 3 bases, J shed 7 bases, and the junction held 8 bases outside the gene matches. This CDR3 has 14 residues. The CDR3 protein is CASSFKGGVDEAFF. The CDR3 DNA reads TGTGCCAGCAGCTTTAAAGGGGGCGTCGATGAAGCTTTCTTT.

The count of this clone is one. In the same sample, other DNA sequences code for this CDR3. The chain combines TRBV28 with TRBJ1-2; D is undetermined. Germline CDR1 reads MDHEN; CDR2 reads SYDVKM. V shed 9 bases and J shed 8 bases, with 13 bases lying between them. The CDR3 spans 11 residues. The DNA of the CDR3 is TGTGCCAGTTCATTAGGGAACGGCTACACCTTC. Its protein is CASSLGNGYTF.

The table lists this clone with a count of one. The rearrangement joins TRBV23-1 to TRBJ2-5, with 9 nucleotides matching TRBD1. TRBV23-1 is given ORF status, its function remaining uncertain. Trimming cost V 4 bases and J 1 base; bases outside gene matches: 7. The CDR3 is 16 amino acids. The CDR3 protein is CASSRPGQGTQETQYF. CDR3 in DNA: TGCGCCAGCAGTCGGCCGGGACAGGGAACCCAAGAGACCCAGTACTTC.

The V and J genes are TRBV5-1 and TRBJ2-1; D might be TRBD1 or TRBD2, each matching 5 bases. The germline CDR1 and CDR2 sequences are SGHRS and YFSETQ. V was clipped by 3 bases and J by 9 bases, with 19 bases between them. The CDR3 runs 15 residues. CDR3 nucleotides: TGCGCCAGCAGCTCCCGAGCGGACTCCCAGGGTGAGCAGTTCTTC. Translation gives CASSSRADSQGEQFF.

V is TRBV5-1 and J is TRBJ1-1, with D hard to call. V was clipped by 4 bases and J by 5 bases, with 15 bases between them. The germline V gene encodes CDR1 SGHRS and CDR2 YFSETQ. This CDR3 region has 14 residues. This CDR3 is CASSPLGVRTEAFF. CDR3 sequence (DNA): TGCGCCAGCAGCCCGCTAGGAGTTAGGACTGAAGCTTTCTTT.

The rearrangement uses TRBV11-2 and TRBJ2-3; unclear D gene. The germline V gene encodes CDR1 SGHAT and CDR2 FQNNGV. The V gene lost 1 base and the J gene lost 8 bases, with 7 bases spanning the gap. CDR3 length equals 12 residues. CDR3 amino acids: CASSLALRTQYF. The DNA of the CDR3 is TGTGCCAGCAGCTTAGCGCTACGTACGCAGTATTTT.

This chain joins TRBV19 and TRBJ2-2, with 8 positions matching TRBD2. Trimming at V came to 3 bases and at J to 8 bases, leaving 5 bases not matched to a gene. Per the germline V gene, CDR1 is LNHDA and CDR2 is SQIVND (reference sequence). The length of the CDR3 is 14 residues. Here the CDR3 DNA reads TGTGCCAGTAGTATCGGGAGGGGAACTGGGGAGCTGTTTTTT. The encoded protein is CASSIGRGTGELFF. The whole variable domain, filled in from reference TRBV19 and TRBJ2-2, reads DGGITQSPKYLFRKEGQNVTLSCEQNLNHDAMYWYRQDPGQGLRLIYYSQIVNDFQKGDIAEGYSVSREKKESFPLTVTSAQKNPTAFYLCASSIGRGTGELFFGEGSRLTVL.

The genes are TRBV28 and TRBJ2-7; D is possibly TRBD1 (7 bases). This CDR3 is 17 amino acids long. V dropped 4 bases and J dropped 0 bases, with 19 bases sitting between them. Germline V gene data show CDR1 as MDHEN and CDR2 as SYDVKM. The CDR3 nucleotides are TGTGCCAGCAGTTCCCCCGGAGGGACAGAAAGCTCCTACGAGCAGTACTTC. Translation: CASSSPGGTESSYEQYF. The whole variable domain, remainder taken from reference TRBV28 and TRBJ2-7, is DVKVTQSSRYLVKRTGEKVFLECVQDMDHENMFWYRQDPGLGLRLIYFSYDVKMKEKGDIPEGYSVSREKKERFSLILESASTNQTSMYLCASSSPGGTESSYEQYFGPGTRLTVT.

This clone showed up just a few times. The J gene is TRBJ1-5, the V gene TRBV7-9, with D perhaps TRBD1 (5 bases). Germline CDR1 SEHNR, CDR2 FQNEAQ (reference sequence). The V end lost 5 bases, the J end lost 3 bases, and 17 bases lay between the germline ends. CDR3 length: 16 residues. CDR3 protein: CASSPDRLGVNQPQHF. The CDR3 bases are TGTGCCAGCAGCCCTGATCGTCTGGGGGTCAATCAGCCCCAGCATTTT.